The 20 T cell receptor beta chains in this list originate from one sample, sequenced in a study of human T cells and chemical hapten exposure. Specified time point: patch test 3, about 24 weeks after DPC sensitization. Treatment meaning: therapeutic diphenylcyclopropenone sensitization with weekly scalp DPC. MiXCR, applied by TCRdb to the RACE reads, yields one record per CDR3 protein. Of about 76,000 distinct CDR3 sequences listed, under 15% are singletons. The sequencing here drew on whole blood, taken in connection with sensitization to the hapten diphenylcyclopropenone (DPC). The receptors here all came from a woman aged 50 to 60 with alopecia areata. Some clones in this sample may be carry-over from other donors' samples.

This clonotype appeared a few times. The chain is built from TRBV5-8 and TRBJ2-2; possible D gene TRBD2, 5 bases. Germline values: CDR1 SGHTS, CDR2 YDEGEE. This CDR3 spans 15 amino acids. V lost 1 base and J 1 base, leaving 8 bases between the germline ends. CDR3 sequence reads: CASSLWTQNTGELFF. DNA for the CDR3: TGTGCCAGCAGCTTGTGGACTCAGAACACCGGGGAGCTGTTTTTT.

The chain joins TRBV20-1 to TRBJ2-5; D is possibly TRBD1 (6 bases). Trimming removed 0 bases at V and 5 bases at J, with 19 bases between. The CDR3 loop spans 16 amino acids. Germline CDR1 is DFQATT and CDR2 is SNEGSKA (reference sequence). Here the CDR3 DNA reads TGCAGTGCTAGAGATGTCGGCAGGGGCCTGTCGGAGACCCAGTACTTC. Protein sequence: CSARDVGRGLSETQYF.

The chain joins TRBV7-6 to TRBJ1-6; D not resolved. The CDR3 is 16 amino acids. Per the germline V gene, CDR1 is SGHVS and CDR2 is FNYEAQ. V dropped 4 bases and J dropped 3 bases, with 13 bases sitting between them. The CDR3: CASSSIPANYNSPLHF. As DNA, the CDR3 is TGTGCCAGCAGCTCTATTCCGGCGAACTATAATTCACCCCTCCACTTT.

This clonotype occurred many times. The chain uses TRBV11-3 and TRBJ2-1; D remains ambiguous. V gave up 0 bases and J gave up 3 bases, with 6 bases separating them. The CDR3 contains 14 residues. Germline CDR1 is SGHNT and CDR2 is YENEEA. CDR3 amino acids: CASSLEGSYNEQFF. CDR3 DNA: TGTGCCAGCAGCTTAGAGGGCAGCTACAATGAGCAGTTCTTC.

The chain couples TRBV5-5 to TRBJ2-1; 8 nucleotides agree with TRBD1. Losses at the gene ends were 1 base for V and 6 bases for J; bases not matched to a gene: 9. CDR1 and CDR2 from the germline V gene are SGHKS and YYEKEE (reference sequence). The CDR3 length is 16 residues. The CDR3 sequence is CASSLRTDRGVNEQFF. The CDR3, as DNA: TGTGCCAGCAGCTTGCGTACAGACAGGGGTGTCAATGAGCAGTTCTTC.

This clonotype has a count of ten or more. The rearrangement uses TRBV10-1 and TRBJ2-7, with TRBD1 matching 12 bases. This CDR3 has 15 amino acids. CDR1 and CDR2 (germline): WNHNN, SYGVQD (reference sequence). Germline trimming cut 0 bases from V and 5 bases from J; bases unmatched to any gene: 2. The chain's CDR3 is CASSESGTGGNEQYF. CDR3 sequence (DNA): TGCGCCAGCAGTGAGTCCGGGACAGGGGGCAACGAGCAGTACTTC.

V is TRBV6-4 and J is TRBJ1-5; D gene unclear. V dropped 7 bases and J dropped 5 bases, with 24 bases sitting between them. Germline-derived CDR1 and CDR2 are MRHNA and SNTAGT. The CDR3 is 17 residues long. The chain's CDR3 is CASIPPPLYAIDQPQHF. The CDR3 bases are TGTGCCAGCATCCCCCCCCCTTTGTACGCTATCGATCAGCCCCAGCATTTT.

This clonotype came up many times. V is TRBV19 and J is TRBJ1-5, with 8 bases aligning to TRBD1. Germline CDR1 is LNHDA and CDR2 is SQIVND (reference sequence). J gave up 2 bases and V 6 bases, and 9 bases lay outside the gene matches. This CDR3 is built from 16 residues. CDR3 bases: TGTGCCAGTAGGATCTACCCGGGACAGGGCAATCAGCCCCAGCATTTT. This sequence encodes CASRIYPGQGNQPQHF.

There are many counts of this clonotype. The genes are TRBV7-7 and TRBJ2-2; possibly TRBD1 for D (5 bases). The CDR3 consists of 14 residues. Germline CDR1 SSHAT, CDR2 FNYEAQ (reference sequence). CDR3 in DNA: TGTGCTTATGGGGCGGCCGCGAACACCGGGGAGCTGTTTTTT. It specifies CAYGAAANTGELFF.

This clonotype was detected only a few times. This chain uses TRBV30 with TRBJ1-5; no definite D call. The V gene lost 2 bases and the J gene lost 1 base, with 18 bases spanning the gap. The germline gives CDR1 GTSNPN, CDR2 SVGIG (reference sequence). The CDR3 is 17 amino acids. The CDR3 region is CAWSRELGEESNQPQHF. Written as DNA, the CDR3 is TGTGCCTGGAGTCGTGAACTTGGGGAAGAAAGCAATCAGCCCCAGCATTTT.

The genes are TRBV6-1 and TRBJ2-3; D ambiguous. The V gene lost 5 bases and the J gene lost 2 bases, with 8 bases spanning the gap. There are 13 residues in the CDR3. Germline V gene data show CDR1 as MNHNS and CDR2 as SASEGT. The CDR3: CASSHSFTDTQYF. DNA of the CDR3: TGTGCCAGCAGTCACAGCTTCACAGATACGCAGTATTTT.

Comment on this clonotype: It may be a read error: a sequence one base away is much more abundant. V usage is TRBV6-6 and J usage is TRBJ1-1, with TRBD1 identical over 7 bases. The CDR3 consists of 15 residues. Losses at the gene ends were 0 bases for V and 3 bases for J; bases not matched to a gene: 4. Germline CDR1 and CDR2: MNHNY and SVGAGI (reference sequence). This chain's CDR3 is CASSYSGGTHTEAFF. The CDR3 DNA follows: TGTGCCAGCAGTTACTCAGGGGGCACACACACTGAAGCTTTCTTT.

V and J are TRBV30 and TRBJ1-1; TRBD1 matches at 7 bases. Germline CDR1 is GTSNPN and CDR2 is SVGIG (reference sequence). The CDR3 is 13 amino acids. The junction had 7 bases not matched to a gene; V was cut back by 4 bases and J by 5 bases. The CDR3 DNA reads as TGTGCCTGGAATCCAGCAGGGGGGACTGAAGCTTTCTTT. It translates to CAWNPAGGTEAFF.

V usage is TRBV2 and J usage is TRBJ2-3; maybe TRBD1 (5 bases). V was pared by 7 bases and J by 5 bases, with 16 bases between. Germline V lookup: CDR1 SNHLY, CDR2 FYNNEI. The CDR3 sequence is 14 residues long. The CDR3 DNA is TGTGCCAGCATTCAGGGAACCTCCGGAGATACGCAGTATTTT. Its translation is CASIQGTSGDTQYF.

The V gene is TRBV2, the J gene TRBJ2-3, with 9 bases fitting TRBD1. Germline CDR1 SNHLY, CDR2 FYNNEI. The CDR3 has 13 amino acids. V trimming: 8 bases; J trimming: 5 bases; junction bases outside the gene matches: 5. CDR3 region: CASRDREVDTQYF. The CDR3 DNA follows: TGTGCCAGCCGGGACAGGGAGGTAGATACGCAGTATTTT.

V gene TRBV6-2 or TRBV6-3 combines with J gene TRBJ1-1, with D unresolved. Trimming pared 7 bases from V and 1 base from J, leaving 13 bases between. Per germline, CDR1 MNHEY and CDR2 SVGEGT. The CDR3 extends over 14 amino acids. CDR3 sequence reads: CASNTPDKNTEAFF. In DNA form, the CDR3 reads TGTGCCAGCAACACCCCCGACAAGAACACTGAAGCTTTCTTT.

This clonotype was counted between two and nine times. V usage is TRBV5-4 and J usage is TRBJ2-5, with a tentative D call TRBD1 (6 bases). This CDR3 comprises 15 residues. Germline-derived CDR1 and CDR2 are SGHNT and YYREEE (reference sequence). Trimming removed 4 bases at V and 1 base at J, with 14 bases between. The CDR3 DNA is TGTGCCAGCAGCGGGATCCGGGACACCCAAGAGACCCAGTACTTC. Protein sequence: CASSGIRDTQETQYF.

Only a few counts were recorded for this clonotype. This rearrangement joins TRBV30 to TRBJ1-1, with no clear D. The CDR3 runs to 14 residues. Germline assignment: CDR1 GTSNPN and CDR2 SVGIG (reference sequence). Trimming removed 3 bases from V and 0 bases from J, with 11 bases in between. The CDR3 nucleotides read TGTGCCTGGAGAAAGGAAGGGATGAACACTGAAGCTTTCTTT. It yields the protein CAWRKEGMNTEAFF.

The chain employs TRBV20-1 and TRBJ1-5, with unresolved D. Per germline, CDR1 DFQATT and CDR2 SNEGSKA (reference sequence). V lost 0 bases and J 3 bases, leaving 6 bases between the germline ends. This CDR3 has 13 residues. CDR3 sequence: CSAREDPNQPQHF. CDR3 DNA sequence: TGCAGTGCTAGAGAAGATCCCAATCAGCCCCAGCATTTT.

The chain uses TRBV20-1 and TRBJ2-3, with D perhaps matching TRBD2 (6 bases). The CDR3 sequence is 16 residues long. Germline CDR1 DFQATT, CDR2 SNEGSKA (reference sequence). Deletions cut 0 bases from V and 14 bases from J, with 27 bases between. For the CDR3, the DNA is TGCAGTGCTAGAGATCGGAAAGTACCAGCGGGTCCGCCTCCGTATTTT. It codes for CSARDRKVPAGPPPYF.